There are a few counts of the clone carrying this T cell receptor (beta chain). The antigen is unknown. Expressed TCRB transcripts were sequenced because the isolated RNA had all been reverse transcribed beforehand. Produced via immunoSEQ multiplex PCR; TCRdb's table is partial and in-frame only. This table has under 300,000 clones, under 13% appearing once. The source of the sample is a study of beta chain features in type 1 diabetes. Study summary: Across the samples, roughly 99 million sorted cells were examined in total. Study results and caveats: Compared to healthy donors, patients appeared to have naive, central memory and Treg TCRB repertoires that were more alike. HLA influence on TCRB rearrangement stayed unresolved here. Across all four CD4+ subsets, people with type 1 diabetes showed modestly shorter TCRB CDR3s.

Researchers reported sorting CD4+ naive, central memory, regulatory and stem cell-like memory cells via CD45RO/CCR7/CD25/CD127/CD95/CD27. The CDR3 runs 16 residues. The germline gives CDR1 SGHRS, CDR2 YFSETQ. After removal of 0 bases from V and 3 bases from J, the junction contained 4 bases not matched to a gene. The clonotype comes from a young man with type 1 diabetes. The sequenced sample consisted of naive CD4+ T cells from blood. V and J are TRBV5-1 and TRBJ2-2; 8 bases align to TRBD1. Written as DNA, the CDR3 is TGCGCCAGCAGCTTGGCCGGGACAGGAGACACCGGGGAGCTGTTTTTT. Translated, it gives CASSLAGTGDTGELFF. Supplemented by reference TRBV5-1 and TRBJ2-2, the full variable domain reads KAGVTQTPRYLIKTRGQQVTLSCSPISGHRSVSWYQQTPGQGLQFLFEYFSETQRNKGNFPGRFSGRQFSNSRSEMNVSTLELGDSALYLCASSLAGTGDTGELFFGEGSRLTVL.